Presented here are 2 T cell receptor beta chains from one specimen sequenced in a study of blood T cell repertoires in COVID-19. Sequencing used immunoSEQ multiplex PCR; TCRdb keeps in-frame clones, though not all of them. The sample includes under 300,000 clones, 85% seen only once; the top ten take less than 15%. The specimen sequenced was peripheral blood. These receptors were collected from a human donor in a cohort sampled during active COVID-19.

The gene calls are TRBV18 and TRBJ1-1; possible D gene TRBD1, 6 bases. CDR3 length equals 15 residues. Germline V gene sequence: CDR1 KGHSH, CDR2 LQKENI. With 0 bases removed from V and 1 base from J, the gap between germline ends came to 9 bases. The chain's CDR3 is CASSPPRGGNTEAFF. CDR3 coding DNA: TGTGCCAGCTCACCACCACGAGGGGGGAACACTGAAGCTTTCTTT.

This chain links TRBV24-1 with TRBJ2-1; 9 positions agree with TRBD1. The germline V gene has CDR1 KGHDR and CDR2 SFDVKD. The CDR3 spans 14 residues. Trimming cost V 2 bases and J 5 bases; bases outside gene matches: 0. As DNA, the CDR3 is TGTGCCACCAGTGATTGGGACAGGGACAATGAGCAGTTCTTC. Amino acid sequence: CATSDWDRDNEQFF.